The clone carrying this TCR beta chain was detected ten times or more. Its antigen is as yet unknown. These data come from a study of T cells in Graves' hyperthyroidism and ophthalmopathy. The source material, RNA transcripts, was used to amplify TCR beta CDR3 regions. A set of HTBI primers served as the primers for a first-round RT-PCR of the TCR CDR3. MiXCR, applied by TCRdb to the multiplex PCR reads, yields one record per CDR3 protein. The sample records 350,000 to 400,000 distinct CDR3 sequences, under 20% being singletons. The CDR3 spans 11 residues. CDR1 and CDR2 (germline): SGHRS, YFSETQ. V was trimmed by 4 bases and J by 3 bases, leaving 3 bases between them. General study findings and limits: Ophthalmopathy stood apart from stable hyperthyroidism in a 13 V-J model. The model anticipated ophthalmopathy a median about 7 months pre-onset.

The chain carries TRBV5-1 and TRBJ2-3; D unresolved. Sequencing input: blood. This TCR derives from a man between 18 and 29 years old with Graves' ophthalmopathy. The CDR3 DNA follows: TGCGCCAGCAGCCAAACAGATACGCAGTATTTT. Protein sequence: CASSQTDTQYF.